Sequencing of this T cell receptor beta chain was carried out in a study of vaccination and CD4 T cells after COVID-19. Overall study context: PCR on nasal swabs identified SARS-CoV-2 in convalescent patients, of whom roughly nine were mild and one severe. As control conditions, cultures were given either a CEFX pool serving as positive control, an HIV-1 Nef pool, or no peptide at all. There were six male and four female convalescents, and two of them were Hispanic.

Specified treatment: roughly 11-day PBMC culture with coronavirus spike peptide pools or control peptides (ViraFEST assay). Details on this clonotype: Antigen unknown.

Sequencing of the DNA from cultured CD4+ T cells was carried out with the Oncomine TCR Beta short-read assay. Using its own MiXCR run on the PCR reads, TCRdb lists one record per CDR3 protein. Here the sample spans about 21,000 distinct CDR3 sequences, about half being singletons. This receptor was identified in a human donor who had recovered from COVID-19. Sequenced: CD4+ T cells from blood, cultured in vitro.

The CDR3, as DNA: TGTGCCTGGAGTGATGGGGGCAATCAGCCCCAGCATTTT. Amino acid sequence: CAWSDGGNQPQHF. V is TRBV30 and J is TRBJ1-5; D not certain. Germline V CDR1 and CDR2: GTSNPN, SVGIG (reference sequence). The CDR3 loop spans 13 amino acids. The ends were cut back, 1 base at V and 2 bases at J, with 6 bases in the middle.